The entry below describes one TCR beta chain. The antigen this receptor binds is unknown. No much larger clone is present one base from it, and per-base qualities are unavailable. Looking up the germline V gene (reference sequence) yields CDR1 LNHDA and CDR2 SQIVND. Counted from cysteine to phenylalanine, this CDR3 has 15 amino acids. The CDR3 DNA has 45 bases and is translated from base 1. V trim: 2 bases; J trim: 3 bases; unmatched bases: 4. This specimen belongs to a study of T cells in Graves' hyperthyroidism and ophthalmopathy (dated by TCRdb to the late 2010s). For the wider study: Peripheral blood was collected at initial diagnosis, before any treatment. For training and testing, the 110 or so patients in the discovery cohort were randomly divided in a 7:3 ratio. According to the paper, TCR Vbeta CDR3 sequencing was carried out on about 140 peripheral blood samples, which came from more than 40 ophthalmopathy, around 74 hyperthyroidism and roughly 17 progressor patients. Prospective prediction of ophthalmopathy was tested in an independent validation cohort of some 20 hyperthyroidism patients and approximately 17 patients who later progressed to ophthalmopathy. After sampling, hyperthyroidism patients received methimazole starting at 30 mg daily, and ophthalmopathy patients received high-dose intravenous methylprednisolone. Thyroid tissue and blood T-cell repertoires from six Graves' hyperthyroidism patients were also compared in the study. TCR V-J signatures able to tell the groups apart were searched for in a discovery cohort of 90 to 100 patients, of whom roughly 42 had Graves' ophthalmopathy and around 56 had stable Graves' hyperthyroidism.

In the ophthalmopathy patients, disease was moderately to severely active, with a Clinical Activity Score of 3 or more, a NOSPECS grade of 4 or more, and a duration of less than 3 months. Exclusion was applied to patients with uncontrolled infections, other autoimmune diseases, pregnancy or lactation. Diagnoses relied on clinical symptoms, serum thyroxine and TRAb, thyroid ultrasound and orbital computed tomography. PBMCs were separated from roughly 10 ml of fresh peripheral blood using Ficoll-Paque density gradient centrifugation. Total RNA was extracted with Trizol reagent, and quality was checked on an Agilent 2100 Bioanalyzer. The TCR beta CDR3 regions were amplified from RNA transcripts. The TCR CDR3 was subjected to a first round of RT-PCR using the HTBI primer set and the Qiagen OneStep RT-PCR kit. The libraries were constructed in a second round of multiplex PCR and then size-selected and purified. Sequencing of the libraries was done on an Illumina HiSeq2000 using paired-end 100 bp reads. In the paper's pipeline: SOAPnuke was used to process the raw data, throwing out any read that contained adapters or uncalled bases, had a mean Phred below 15, or lacked an exact constant-primer or identifier match. High-quality paired reads were merged with COPE v1.2.5, and unique nucleotide sequences were defined as clonotypes. MiTCR v1.1 was used to align clonotypes to the IMGT TRBV, TRBD and TRBJ reference segments. The analysis was restricted to V-J combinations with a frequency above 0.0001, which together covered 99.2% of the repertoires. The TCS score was defined as the ratio of F50 (clonal expansion) to E x V (chaos), calculated using BLOSUM62-based TCRdist between CDR3 peptides within each V-J. Welch's t-statistics and random forest reduced 500 to 550 V-J features to under 15, which were used in a naive Bayes classifier (R e1071). Clones were called with MiXCR by TCRdb after fastp trimmed the public reads at Q25, and only in-frame beta chains were retained. Every entry covers one CDR3 protein and lists the most common genes and DNA from its rows. The V and J calls, along with clone size, are taken from TCRdb and not from the paper's own processing. In this sample the table shows a few hundred thousand distinct CDR3 sequences, roughly 15% of which occur a single time. The top ten hold 15% to 20% of the sample.

What the research found in general, with its limitations: Most expanded thyroid clonotypes (frequency above 0.001) were also found in blood, which suggests that blood repertoires may mirror thyroid immune responses. Sample size was not statistically predetermined, and investigators were not blinded to group allocation. During validation, the model predicted progression to ophthalmopathy a median of about 6.5 months ahead of onset, with more than 60% sensitivity and 72.22% specificity. In cross-validation, a model built on a 13 V-J signature told ophthalmopathy apart from stable hyperthyroidism with approximately 90% sensitivity and approximately 81% specificity, and in testing the same model reached 80%/75%.

Sequenced material: blood. The chain is encoded by TRBV19 joined to TRBJ2-7, with 10 bases aligning to TRBD1. The TCR was taken from a woman in her twenties or thirties with Graves' ophthalmopathy. The CDR3 region reads CASSISRDRGYEQYF. The DNA sequence is given as TGTGCCAGTAGTATATCCCGGGACAGGGGCTACGAGCAGTACTTC.